The source of this TCR beta chain is a study of OX40 agonist ivuxolimab in advanced cancers. Only in-frame clones appear in the TCRdb table, and some are missing; sequencing was by immunoSEQ multiplex PCR. The sample holds fewer than 55,000 clones, 80% to 90% seen once. This clone occurred a few times. CDR1 is LNHDA and CDR2 is SQIVND in the germline V gene (reference sequence). Trimming took off 4 bases at V and 8 bases at J, with 20 bases between the two ends. The CDR3 contains 16 residues. The chain joins TRBV19 to TRBJ1-4; a weak D match, TRBD1 (5 bases). The material sequenced was CD4+ or CD8+ T cells sorted from blood, taken in a trial of the OX40 agonist ivuxolimab. The sequence was collected from an adult with an advanced solid tumor such as melanoma, head and neck, liver or kidney cancer. CDR3 sequence reads: CASSRGVVGDGEKLFF. The CDR3 nucleotides read TGTGCCAGTAGTAGGGGGGTCGTTGGGGATGGAGAAAAACTGTTTTTT.